This entry describes one T cell receptor beta chain. Its cognate antigen is unknown. Sequencing was performed with immunoSEQ multiplex PCR; in TCRdb, only in-frame clones are kept and a portion is missing. The sample comprises roughly 1.4 million clones, 97% to 99% of which are singletons, and 0.36% rests with the top ten. This CDR3 has 10 residues. Germline values: CDR1 SNHLY, CDR2 FYNNEI. With 3 bases removed from V and 12 bases from J, the gap between germline ends came to 6 bases. This sample is part of a study of shared clonotypes between healthy human individuals. Study-wide results and caveats: Enrolling few donors narrowed the genetic and exposure-history diversity that was represented.

The sequence was obtained from a man aged 30 to 45 in good health. The sequencing sample was made of naive CD4+ T cells sorted from blood. As to subset: CD45RA+ positively selected. The genes are TRBV2 and TRBJ2-1; D unresolved. In DNA form, the CDR3 reads TGTGCCAGCAGTGAGACGTGGCAGTTCTTC. This sequence encodes CASSETWQFF.